The sequence of this T cell receptor (beta chain) was determined in a study of blood T cell repertoires in COVID-19. The wider study: Material from acute and convalescent COVID-19 was sourced from the United States, Italy and Spain. Sample material is recorded as cDNA or gDNA derived from T cells, B-cell-depleted T cells, or PBMCs.

Authors' analysis steps: The assay estimated nucleated cells by amplifying reference gene primers. Measured with immunoSEQ multiplex PCR; TCRdb has only the in-frame clones, and not every one. V, J and clone size are those of that table, while D and trimming were read from the DNA. The repertoire holds under 350,000 clones, with roughly 91% as singletons. CDR3 size: 13 residues. Germline V gene sequence: CDR1 MGHDK, CDR2 SYGVNS. Trimming cost V 2 bases and J 3 bases, with 7 bases left between them. The genes are TRBV25-1 and TRBJ1-2, with unresolved D. The sample taken for sequencing was peripheral blood. The sequence was collected from a man aged 35 to 55 with acute or convalescent COVID-19. Here the CDR3 DNA reads TGTGCCAGCAGTGAAGGCACCTACTATGGCTACACCTTC. This gives the protein CASSEGTYYGYTF.